This section outlines one T cell receptor beta chain sequence together with its context. In the authors' workflow: Reference gene primer amplification yielded estimated nucleated cell counts. Libraries were prepared by immunoSEQ multiplex PCR; TCRdb keeps only in-frame clonotypes and omits some of them. D and trimming were read from the DNA, whereas the V and J calls and clone size are those reported in that table. The table lists around 100,000 clones, about 83% of them singletons. This CDR3 is 15 amino acids long. The germline gives CDR1 MNHEY, CDR2 SVGAGI. J lost 4 bases, V lost 0 bases, and 4 bases had no gene match. The sample is drawn from a study of blood T cell repertoires in COVID-19. Across the whole study: Samples representing acute and convalescent COVID-19 were sourced from the United States, Italy and Spain. The cDNA or gDNA used as material had been derived from T cells, B-cell-depleted T cells, or PBMCs.

The receptor was derived from a human donor in a cohort sampled during active COVID-19. The V call is TRBV6-5, the J call TRBJ2-3, with TRBD1 matching 7 bases. Sequencing input: peripheral blood. The CDR3 loop reads CASSYSTGFADTQYF. The DNA of the CDR3 is TGTGCCAGCAGTTACTCGACAGGGTTCGCAGATACGCAGTATTTT.